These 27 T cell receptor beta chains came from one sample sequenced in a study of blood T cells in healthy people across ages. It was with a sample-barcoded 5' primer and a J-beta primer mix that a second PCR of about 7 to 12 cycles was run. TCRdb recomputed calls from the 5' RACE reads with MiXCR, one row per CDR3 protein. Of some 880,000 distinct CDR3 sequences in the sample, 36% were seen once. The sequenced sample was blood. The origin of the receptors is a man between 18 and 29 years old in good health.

This CDR3 is CAWSRQGNQPQHF. CDR3 DNA: TGTGCCTGGAGTCGGCAGGGGAATCAGCCCCAGCATTTT. J is TRBJ1-5 and V is TRBV30, with D maybe TRBD1 (6 bases). CDR1 and CDR2 (germline): GTSNPN, SVGIG (reference sequence). This CDR3 is built from 13 residues. V dropped 2 bases and J dropped 4 bases, with 9 bases sitting between them.

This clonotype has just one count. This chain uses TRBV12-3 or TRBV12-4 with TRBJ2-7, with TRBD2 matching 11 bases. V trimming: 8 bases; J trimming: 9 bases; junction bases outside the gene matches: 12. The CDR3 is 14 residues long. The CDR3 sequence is CASLGWLAGGPQYF. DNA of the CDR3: TGTGCCAGCCTTGGGTGGCTAGCGGGGGGCCCGCAGTACTTC.

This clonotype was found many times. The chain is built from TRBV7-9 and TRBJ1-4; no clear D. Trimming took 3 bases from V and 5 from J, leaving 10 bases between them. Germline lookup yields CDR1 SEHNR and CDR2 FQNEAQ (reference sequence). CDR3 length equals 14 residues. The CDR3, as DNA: TGTGCCAGCAGCTTCGGTTCCGAAAATGAAAAACTGTTTTTT. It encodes CASSFGSENEKLFF.

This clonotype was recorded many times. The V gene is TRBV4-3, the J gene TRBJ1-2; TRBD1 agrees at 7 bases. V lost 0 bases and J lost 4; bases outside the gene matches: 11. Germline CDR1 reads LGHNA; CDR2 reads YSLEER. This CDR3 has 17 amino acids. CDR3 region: CASSQDERTGTVYGYTF. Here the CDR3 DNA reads TGCGCCAGCAGCCAAGATGAGAGGACCGGGACAGTCTATGGCTACACCTTC.

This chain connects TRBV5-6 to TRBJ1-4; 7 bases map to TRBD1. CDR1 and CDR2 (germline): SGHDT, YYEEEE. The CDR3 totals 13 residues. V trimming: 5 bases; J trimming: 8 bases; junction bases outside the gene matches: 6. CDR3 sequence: CASRRTGGEKLFF. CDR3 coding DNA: TGTGCCAGCAGACGGACAGGTGGCGAAAAACTGTTTTTT.

CDR3 loop: CSVEDLRDRVGDKLFF. CDR3 in DNA: TGCAGCGTTGAAGATCTCCGAGACAGGGTAGGGGATAAACTGTTTTTT. The V gene is TRBV29-1, the J gene TRBJ1-4; 7 bases fit TRBD1. This CDR3 has 16 amino acids. CDR1 and CDR2 from the germline V gene are SQVTM and ANQGSEA. J lost 11 bases, V lost 0 bases, and 15 bases had no gene match.

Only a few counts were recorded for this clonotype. This chain's CDR3 is CASSQDSGSTEAFF. CDR3 nucleotides: TGTGCCAGCAGCCAAGATTCCGGAAGCACTGAAGCTTTCTTT. The chain combines TRBV4-2 with TRBJ1-1; no reliable D call. This CDR3 has 14 residues. The V end was cut by 0 bases, the J end by 4 bases, with 9 bases between. CDR1 is LGHNA and CDR2 is YNFKEQ in the germline V gene.

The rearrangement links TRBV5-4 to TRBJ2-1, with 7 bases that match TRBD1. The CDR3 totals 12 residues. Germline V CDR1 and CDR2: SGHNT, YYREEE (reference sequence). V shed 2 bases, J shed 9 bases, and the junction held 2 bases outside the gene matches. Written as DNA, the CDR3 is TGTGCCAGCAGCTTTGGGGACAGTGAGCAGTTCTTC. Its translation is CASSFGDSEQFF.

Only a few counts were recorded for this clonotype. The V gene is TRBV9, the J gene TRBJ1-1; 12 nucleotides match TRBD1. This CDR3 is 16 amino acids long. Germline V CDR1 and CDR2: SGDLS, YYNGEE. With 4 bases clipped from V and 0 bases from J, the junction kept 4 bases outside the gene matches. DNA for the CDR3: TGTGCCAGCAGCTCCGGGACAGGGGGCTTGAACACTGAAGCTTTCTTT. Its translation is CASSSGTGGLNTEAFF.

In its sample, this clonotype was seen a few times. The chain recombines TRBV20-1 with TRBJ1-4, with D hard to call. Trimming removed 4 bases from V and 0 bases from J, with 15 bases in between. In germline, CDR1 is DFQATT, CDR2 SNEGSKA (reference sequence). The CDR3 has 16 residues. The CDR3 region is CSAIKGAPATNEKLFF. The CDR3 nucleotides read TGCAGTGCTATTAAGGGAGCTCCTGCAACTAATGAAAAACTGTTTTTT.

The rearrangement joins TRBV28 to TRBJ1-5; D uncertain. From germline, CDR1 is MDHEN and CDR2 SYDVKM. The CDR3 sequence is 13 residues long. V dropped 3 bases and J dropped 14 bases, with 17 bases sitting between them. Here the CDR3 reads CASSLGREGSEHF. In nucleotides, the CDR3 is TGTGCCAGCAGTTTGGGCCGCGAAGGGTCAGAGCATTTT.

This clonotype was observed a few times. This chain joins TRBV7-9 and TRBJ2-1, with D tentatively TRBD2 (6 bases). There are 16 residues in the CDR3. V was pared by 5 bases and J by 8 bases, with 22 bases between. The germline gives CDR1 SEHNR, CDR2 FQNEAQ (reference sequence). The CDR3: CASSPIGTLPGDEQFF. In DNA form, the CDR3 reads TGTGCCAGCAGCCCTATAGGGACCCTACCGGGGGATGAGCAGTTCTTC.

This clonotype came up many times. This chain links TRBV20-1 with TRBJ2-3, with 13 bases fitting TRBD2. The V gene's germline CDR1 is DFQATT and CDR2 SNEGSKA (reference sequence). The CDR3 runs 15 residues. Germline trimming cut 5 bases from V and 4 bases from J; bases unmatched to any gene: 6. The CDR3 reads CSAPRTSGGPDTQYF. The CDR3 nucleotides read TGCAGTGCTCCCCGGACTAGCGGGGGACCAGATACGCAGTATTTT.

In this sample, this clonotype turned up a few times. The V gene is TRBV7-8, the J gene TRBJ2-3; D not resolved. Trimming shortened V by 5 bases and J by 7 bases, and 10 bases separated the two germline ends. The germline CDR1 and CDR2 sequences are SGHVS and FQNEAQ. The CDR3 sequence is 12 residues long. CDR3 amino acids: CASSNPTYTQYF. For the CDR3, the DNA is TGTGCCAGCAGCAACCCCACGTATACGCAGTATTTT.

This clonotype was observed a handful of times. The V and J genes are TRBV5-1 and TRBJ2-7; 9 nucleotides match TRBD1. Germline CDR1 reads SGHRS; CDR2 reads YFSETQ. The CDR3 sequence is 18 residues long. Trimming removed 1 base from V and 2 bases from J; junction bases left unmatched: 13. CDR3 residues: CASSLLTGGAGVAYEQYF. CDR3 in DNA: TGCGCCAGCAGCTTGTTAACAGGGGGCGCCGGTGTAGCCTACGAGCAGTACTTC.

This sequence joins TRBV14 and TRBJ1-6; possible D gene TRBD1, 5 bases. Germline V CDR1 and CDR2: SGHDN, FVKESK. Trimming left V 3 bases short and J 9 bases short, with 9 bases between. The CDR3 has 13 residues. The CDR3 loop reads CASSQQGSSPLHF. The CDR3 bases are TGTGCCAGCAGCCAGCAGGGCAGTTCACCCCTCCACTTT.

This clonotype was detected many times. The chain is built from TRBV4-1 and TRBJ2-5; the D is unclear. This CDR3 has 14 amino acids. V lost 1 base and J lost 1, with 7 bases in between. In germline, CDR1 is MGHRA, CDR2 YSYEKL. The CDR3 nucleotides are TGCGCCAGCAGCCAAGTGTCCCTCCAAGAGACCCAGTACTTC. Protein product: CASSQVSLQETQYF.

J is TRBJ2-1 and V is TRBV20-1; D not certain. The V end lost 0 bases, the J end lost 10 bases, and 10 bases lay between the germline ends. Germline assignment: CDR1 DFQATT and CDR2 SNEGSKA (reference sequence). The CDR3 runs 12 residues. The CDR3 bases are TGCAGTGCTAGAGATCGTCTTAGCGAGCAGTTCTTC. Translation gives CSARDRLSEQFF.

The CDR3 DNA follows: TGCAGTGCTAGATGCGTACAGGTTCCTTATGGCTACACCTTC. This sequence encodes CSARCVQVPYGYTF. The rearrangement uses TRBV20-1 and TRBJ1-2; possible D gene TRBD1, 5 bases. There are 14 residues in the CDR3. Germline CDR1 reads DFQATT; CDR2 reads SNEGSKA (reference sequence). V was shortened by 2 bases and J by 5 bases, with 15 bases between the two germline ends.

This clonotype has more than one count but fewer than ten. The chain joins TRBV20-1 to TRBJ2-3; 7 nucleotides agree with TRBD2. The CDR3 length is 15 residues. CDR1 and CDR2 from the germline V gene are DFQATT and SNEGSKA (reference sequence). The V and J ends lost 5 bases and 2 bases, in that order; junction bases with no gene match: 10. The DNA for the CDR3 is TGCAGTGCTCCTCTTGGAGCGGGGACCACAGATACGCAGTATTTT. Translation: CSAPLGAGTTDTQYF.

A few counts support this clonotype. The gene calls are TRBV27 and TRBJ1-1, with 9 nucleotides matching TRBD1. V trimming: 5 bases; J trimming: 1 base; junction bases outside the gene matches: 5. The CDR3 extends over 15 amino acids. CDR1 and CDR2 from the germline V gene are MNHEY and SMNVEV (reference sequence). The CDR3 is CASSPPGQGNTEAFF. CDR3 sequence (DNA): TGTGCCAGCAGTCCCCCGGGACAGGGGAACACTGAAGCTTTCTTT.

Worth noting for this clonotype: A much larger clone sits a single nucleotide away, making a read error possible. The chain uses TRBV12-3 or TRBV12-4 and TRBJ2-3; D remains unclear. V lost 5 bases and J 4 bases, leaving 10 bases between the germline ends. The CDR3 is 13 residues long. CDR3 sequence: CASSRPTSDTQYF. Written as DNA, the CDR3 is TGTGCCAGCAGTCGTCCGACATCAGATACGCAGTATTTT.

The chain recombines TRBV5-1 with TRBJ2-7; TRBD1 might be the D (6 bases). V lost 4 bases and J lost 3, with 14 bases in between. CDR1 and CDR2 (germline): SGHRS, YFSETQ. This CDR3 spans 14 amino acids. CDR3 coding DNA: TGCGCCAGCAGCGTGGAAGGACAGAACTACGAGCAGTACTTC. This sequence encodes CASSVEGQNYEQYF.

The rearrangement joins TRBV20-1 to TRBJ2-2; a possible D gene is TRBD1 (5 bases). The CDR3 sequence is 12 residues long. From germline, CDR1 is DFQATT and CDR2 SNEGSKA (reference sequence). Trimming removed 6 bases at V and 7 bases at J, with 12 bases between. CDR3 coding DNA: TGCAGTGCCATCCCAGGGTTCGGGGAGCTGTTTTTT. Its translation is CSAIPGFGELFF.

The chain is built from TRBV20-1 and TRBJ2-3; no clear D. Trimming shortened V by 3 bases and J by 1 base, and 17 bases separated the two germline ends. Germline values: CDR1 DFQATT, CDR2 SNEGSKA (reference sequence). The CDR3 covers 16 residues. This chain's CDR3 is CSARVTWQVGTDTQYF. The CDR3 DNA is TGCAGTGCTAGGGTCACGTGGCAGGTTGGCACAGATACGCAGTATTTT.

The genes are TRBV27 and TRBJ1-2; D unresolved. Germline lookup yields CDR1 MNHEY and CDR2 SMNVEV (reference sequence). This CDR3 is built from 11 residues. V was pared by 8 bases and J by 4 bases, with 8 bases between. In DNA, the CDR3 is TGTGCCAGCCTCGGATTCTATGGCTACACCTTC. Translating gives CASLGFYGYTF.

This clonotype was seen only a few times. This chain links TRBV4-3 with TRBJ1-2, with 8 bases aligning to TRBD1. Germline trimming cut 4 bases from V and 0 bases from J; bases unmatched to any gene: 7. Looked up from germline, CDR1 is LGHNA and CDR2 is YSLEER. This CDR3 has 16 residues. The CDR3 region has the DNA TGCGCCAGCAGCCTCGGACAGGGTTTAGCTAACTATGGCTACACCTTC. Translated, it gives CASSLGQGLANYGYTF.